This T cell receptor beta chain was captured in a study of blood T cell repertoires in COVID-19. As for the study in general: Some COVID-19 samples were acute and others convalescent; all came from the United States, Italy and Spain. From T cells, B-cell-depleted T cells, or PBMCs came the material, which was cDNA or gDNA.

Per the original methods: It was from reference gene primer amplification that nucleated cell counts were estimated. The repertoire was sequenced with immunoSEQ multiplex PCR; TCRdb's copy has only in-frame clones and lacks some. The V and J calls and clone size were taken over from that table, and D and trimming were inferred from the DNA. Among 230,000 or so clones listed, roughly four fifths were seen once. With V trimmed by 0 bases and J by 7 bases, 5 bases remained unmatched. The CDR3 length is 15 residues. The chain carries TRBV23-1 and TRBJ2-1, with TRBD2 matching over 8 bases. TRBV23-1 is reported as an ORF; its role is uncertain. The sequenced sample consisted of peripheral blood. The clonotype was recovered from a man in his fifties with active or convalescent COVID-19. In DNA form, the CDR3 reads TGCGCCAGCAGTCAATCCGGGGGGGCGGGTAATGAGCAGTTCTTC. Residues: CASSQSGGAGNEQFF.